Below, 11 T cell receptor beta chains from the same sample are listed, as sequenced in a study of blood T cell repertoires in COVID-19. The data were produced by immunoSEQ multiplex PCR, yet TCRdb's version contains in-frame clones alone and is incomplete. The table has tens of thousands of clones, around three quarters seen once. Material for sequencing was peripheral blood. The receptors were gathered from a woman aged 70-85 years with acute or convalescent COVID-19.

This chain connects TRBV19 to TRBJ1-2; D remains unclear. V lost 5 bases, J lost 0 bases, and 10 bases lay in between. Germline CDR1 and CDR2: LNHDA and SQIVND (reference sequence). The CDR3 consists of 14 residues. The CDR3 spells CASSWQASNYGYTF. CDR3 nucleotide sequence: TGTGCCAGTAGTTGGCAGGCCTCTAACTATGGCTACACCTTC. Based on the CDR3 plus reference TRBV19 and TRBJ1-2, the full variable domain is DGGITQSPKYLFRKEGQNVTLSCEQNLNHDAMYWYRQDPGQGLRLIYYSQIVNDFQKGDIAEGYSVSREKKESFPLTVTSAQKNPTAFYLCASSWQASNYGYTFGSGTRLTVV.

The chain uses TRBV27 and TRBJ1-5, with 8 bases identical to TRBD1. Germline trimming cut 7 bases from V and 6 bases from J; bases unmatched to any gene: 8. Germline assignment: CDR1 MNHEY and CDR2 SMNVEV (reference sequence). The CDR3 runs to 14 residues. The CDR3 DNA reads TGTGCCAGCAAGGGTACAGGGGGTGGTCAGCCCCAGCATTTT. The encoded protein is CASKGTGGGQPQHF.

V usage is TRBV5-1 and J usage is TRBJ2-7, with D tentatively TRBD1 (5 bases). Deletions cut 4 bases from V and 1 base from J, with 12 bases between. The CDR3 runs 14 residues. Looked up from germline, CDR1 is SGHRS and CDR2 is YFSETQ. CDR3 in DNA: TGCGCCAGCAGCAACCTCGGACATTCCTACGAGCAGTACTTC. Residues: CASSNLGHSYEQYF.

This chain joins TRBV2 and TRBJ1-6; D unclear. Trimming cost V 5 bases and J 13 bases, with 9 bases left between them. Germline V gene sequence: CDR1 SNHLY, CDR2 FYNNEI. This CDR3 comprises 11 residues. CDR3: CASSPIFPLHF. The CDR3 region has the DNA TGTGCCAGCAGTCCTATCTTCCCCCTCCACTTT. The variable domain in full, completed from reference TRBV2 and TRBJ1-6, reads EPEVTQTPSHQVTQMGQEVILRCVPISNHLYFYWYRQILGQKVEFLVSFYNNEISEKSEIFDDQFSVERPDGSNFTLKIRSTKLEDSAMYFCASSPIFPLHFGNGTRLTVT.

V is TRBV2 and J is TRBJ1-4; 8 bases line up with TRBD1. Germline CDR1 and CDR2: SNHLY and FYNNEI. The CDR3 extends over 13 amino acids. V lost 8 bases and J lost 7; bases outside the gene matches: 6. This chain's CDR3 is CASWDRRPEKLFF. CDR3 nucleotides: TGTGCCAGCTGGGACAGGCGCCCTGAAAAACTGTTTTTT.

The rearrangement uses TRBV6-1 and TRBJ2-3; no clear D gene. V dropped 2 bases and J dropped 13 bases, with 10 bases sitting between them. The germline gives CDR1 MNHNS, CDR2 SASEGT. CDR3 size: 11 residues. The CDR3: CASSEPGPKYF. In nucleotides, the CDR3 is TGTGCCAGCAGTGAACCCGGTCCCAAGTATTTT.

The V gene is TRBV5-4, the J gene TRBJ2-5; 8 positions match TRBD2. CDR1 is SGHNT and CDR2 is YYREEE in the germline V gene (reference sequence). The CDR3 contains 17 residues. J was trimmed by 4 bases and V by 3 bases; bases with no gene match: 14. The CDR3 nucleotides are TGTGCCAGCAGCTCGGGGACTAGGCTTCTGGTGGGAGAGACCCAGTACTTC. It specifies CASSSGTRLLVGETQYF.

V and J are TRBV30 and TRBJ2-3; D possibly corresponds to TRBD1 (5 bases). The CDR3 consists of 15 residues. V was cut by 0 bases and J by 2 bases, with 12 bases left in between. From germline, CDR1 is GTSNPN and CDR2 SVGIG (reference sequence). In DNA form, the CDR3 reads TGTGCCTGGAGTGTCAGGGCCCTTTACACAGATACGCAGTATTTT. Encoded protein: CAWSVRALYTDTQYF.

The count of this clone is one. CDR3 in DNA: TGTGCCAGCAGAACCGGGACTAGGATCGGTAATGAGCAGTTCTTC. Its protein is CASRTGTRIGNEQFF. The rearrangement links TRBV27 to TRBJ2-1, with TRBD2 matching over 8 bases. The CDR3 spans 15 residues. The V gene's germline CDR1 is MNHEY and CDR2 SMNVEV (reference sequence). V lost 6 bases, J lost 7 bases, and 11 bases stayed unmatched.

The chain is built from TRBV6-5 and TRBJ2-7, with 14 positions matching TRBD2. V dropped 5 bases and J dropped 5; count of bases not matched to a gene: 5. CDR1 and CDR2 (germline): MNHEY, SVGAGI. The CDR3 length is 15 residues. The CDR3 nucleotides are TGTGCCAGCAGTACCCCGGGACTAGCGGGAGACGAGCAGTACTTC. Its protein product is CASSTPGLAGDEQYF.

This clone has a count of ten or more. The chain carries TRBV5-4 and TRBJ2-3; the match to TRBD1 covers 8 bases. V was pared by 4 bases and J by 0 bases, with 4 bases of the junction left unmatched. The CDR3 is 15 residues long. From germline, CDR1 is SGHNT and CDR2 YYREEE (reference sequence). Written as DNA, the CDR3 is TGTGCCAGCAGCAAAGACAGGGGAAGCACAGATACGCAGTATTTT. This translates into CASSKDRGSTDTQYF. The full variable domain, with the rest looked up from reference TRBV5-4 and TRBJ2-3, is ETGVTQSPTHLIKTRGQQVTLRCSSQSGHNTVSWYQQALGQGPQFIFQYYREEENGRGNFPPRFSGLQFPNYSSELNVNALELDDSALYLCASSKDRGSTDTQYFGPGTRLTVL.